The 16 T cell receptor beta chains listed next were all sequenced from one sample in a study of T cells in Graves' hyperthyroidism and ophthalmopathy. RNA transcripts were the template for amplifying TCR beta CDR3 regions. First-round RT-PCR of the TCR CDR3 relied on the HTBI primer set. TCRdb re-called the multiplex PCR reads through MiXCR, storing one row per CDR3 protein. The repertoire consists of 90,000 to 120,000 distinct CDR3 sequences, with about 16% occurring once and the leading ten covering roughly 40%. Sequencing was performed on blood. All receptors derive from a woman aged 50 to 65 with Graves' hyperthyroidism.

This clonotype was detected many times. The chain recombines TRBV19 with TRBJ1-1; D is uncertain. V was pared by 5 bases and J by 3 bases, with 10 bases between. The CDR3 spans 13 residues. Germline CDR1 LNHDA, CDR2 SQIVND (reference sequence). The DNA for the CDR3 is TGTGCCAGTAGTTCGGCATCCTACACTGAAGCTTTCTTT. This codes for CASSSASYTEAFF. The full variable domain, with the rest looked up from reference TRBV19 and TRBJ1-1, is DGGITQSPKYLFRKEGQNVTLSCEQNLNHDAMYWYRQDPGQGLRLIYYSQIVNDFQKGDIAEGYSVSREKKESFPLTVTSAQKNPTAFYLCASSSASYTEAFFGQGTRLTVV.

This clonotype appeared many times. The chain carries TRBV28 and TRBJ1-2; perhaps TRBD1 as D (6 bases). The length of the CDR3 is 15 residues. V was cut by 3 bases and J by 0 bases, with 11 bases left in between. The germline V gene encodes CDR1 MDHEN and CDR2 SYDVKM. The CDR3 here is CASSFGGQTNYGYTF. The CDR3 DNA reads TGTGCCAGCAGTTTCGGGGGGCAGACTAACTATGGCTACACCTTC.

The table lists this clonotype with many counts. V gene TRBV6-1 combines with J gene TRBJ1-5; the D gene is possibly TRBD1 (6 bases). This CDR3 spans 16 amino acids. V was pared by 6 bases and J by 3 bases, with 18 bases between. Germline assignment: CDR1 MNHNS and CDR2 SASEGT. The CDR3 DNA follows: TGTGCCAGCAGCCGTCATCTACAGGGTTACAATCAGCCCCAGCATTTT. It encodes CASSRHLQGYNQPQHF.

This clonotype was seen once. The V gene is TRBV28, the J gene TRBJ1-1; 10 nucleotides line up with TRBD1. Trimming took 1 base from V and 1 from J; bases not matched to a gene: 6. CDR3 length: 17 residues. The germline CDR1 and CDR2 sequences are MDHEN and SYDVKM. Written as DNA, the CDR3 is TGTGCCAGCAGTTTATCCGGGACAGGGGAGGGGAACACTGAAGCTTTCTTT. This codes for CASSLSGTGEGNTEAFF. The full variable domain, in which reference TRBV28 and TRBJ1-1 provide the parts outside the CDR3, is DVKVTQSSRYLVKRTGEKVFLECVQDMDHENMFWYRQDPGLGLRLIYFSYDVKMKEKGDIPEGYSVSREKKERFSLILESASTNQTSMYLCASSLSGTGEGNTEAFFGQGTRLTVV.

This clonotype occurred many times. V and J are TRBV5-1 and TRBJ2-1; D unresolved. V lost 0 bases to trimming and J lost 7 bases, with 11 bases between them. Germline V CDR1 and CDR2: SGHRS, YFSETQ. The CDR3 consists of 14 residues. The CDR3 here is CASSLGTYENEQFF. Written as DNA, the CDR3 is TGCGCCAGCAGCTTGGGTACCTACGAGAATGAGCAGTTCTTC.

There are many counts of this clonotype. The V call is TRBV27, the J call TRBJ2-1; possibly TRBD1 for D (6 bases). The CDR3 sequence is 14 residues long. Trimming took off 3 bases at V and 9 bases at J, with 15 bases between the two ends. In germline, CDR1 is MNHEY, CDR2 SMNVEV (reference sequence). The CDR3 DNA reads TGTGCCAGCAGTTTTGGTCCAGGGGCGTCTGAGCAGTTCTTC. Translation gives CASSFGPGASEQFF.

By sample fraction, this clonotype is medium-sized. This rearrangement joins TRBV7-9 to TRBJ2-1; D call uncertain. Trimming removed 4 bases from V and 6 bases from J, with 7 bases in between. The CDR3 runs to 12 residues. Germline lookup yields CDR1 SEHNR and CDR2 FQNEAQ (reference sequence). CDR3 nucleotides: TGTGCCAGCAGCTCCCCTCGCAATGAGCAGTTCTTC. It yields the protein CASSSPRNEQFF.

This clonotype has a count of ten or more. The chain employs TRBV20-1 and TRBJ1-4, with D uncertain. V was pared by 4 bases and J by 3 bases, with 9 bases between. Germline CDR1 and CDR2: DFQATT and SNEGSKA (reference sequence). CDR3 length equals 13 residues. CDR3 amino acids: CSAKPAPNEKLFF. In DNA form, the CDR3 reads TGCAGTGCTAAGCCCGCCCCTAATGAAAAACTGTTTTTT.

The V call is TRBV2, the J call TRBJ2-1; D is undetermined. Looked up from germline, CDR1 is SNHLY and CDR2 is FYNNEI. Trimming took 6 bases from V and 9 from J, leaving 9 bases between them. The CDR3 spans 11 residues. The CDR3, as DNA: TGTGCCAGCAGCAGAGACGGTGAGCAGTTCTTC. Translating gives CASSRDGEQFF.

This clonotype occurred many times. Here the CDR3 reads CASSFLSASYEQYF. In DNA, the CDR3 is TGTGCCAGCAGTTTTCTGTCGGCCTCCTACGAGCAGTACTTC. The chain uses TRBV12-3 or TRBV12-4 and TRBJ2-7; D unresolved. This CDR3 has 14 amino acids. The V gene lost 3 bases and the J gene lost 0 bases, with 9 bases spanning the gap.

This clonotype came up many times. This chain joins TRBV2 and TRBJ2-7; 8 bases agree with TRBD2. Germline CDR1 reads SNHLY; CDR2 reads FYNNEI. The CDR3 loop spans 16 amino acids. V gave up 0 bases and J gave up 3 bases; unmatched junction bases: 7. The CDR3 spells CASSEAGGRTHYEQYF. In DNA, the CDR3 is TGTGCCAGCAGTGAAGCCGGCGGGAGGACCCACTACGAGCAGTACTTC.

This clonotype has a count of ten or more. The rearrangement joins TRBV2 to TRBJ2-7, with TRBD2 matching over 9 bases. The CDR3 consists of 15 residues. Losses at the gene ends were 8 bases for V and 5 bases for J; bases not matched to a gene: 13. Germline V gene data show CDR1 as SNHLY and CDR2 as FYNNEI. Written as DNA, the CDR3 is TGTGCCAGCCTGGAGGGTAGCGGGAGTAATAACGAGCAGTACTTC. It codes for CASLEGSGSNNEQYF.

In its sample, this clonotype was seen many times. This sequence joins TRBV11-1 and TRBJ1-2, with unresolved D. V gave up 1 base and J gave up 5 bases, with 11 bases separating them. Germline V gene lookup returns CDR1 SGHAT and CDR2 FQDESV (reference sequence). The CDR3 has 14 residues. In DNA, the CDR3 is TGTGCCAGCAGCTTAGGCTTGGGATCGTATGGCTACACCTTC. It yields the protein CASSLGLGSYGYTF.

The J gene is TRBJ2-7, the V gene TRBV7-2; unclear D gene. The CDR3 has 12 amino acids. The germline V gene encodes CDR1 SGHTA and CDR2 FQGNSA. Trimming stripped 1 base from V and 6 bases from J, with 7 bases between. In DNA, the CDR3 is TGTGCCAGCAGCTTAGGTGTGCGCGAGCAGTACTTC. Protein sequence: CASSLGVREQYF.

This clonotype was observed at least ten times. The chain couples TRBV3-1 to TRBJ2-4; D is possibly TRBD2 (6 bases). Germline-derived CDR1 and CDR2 are LGHDT and YNNKEL (reference sequence). V dropped 0 bases and J dropped 7 bases, with 10 bases sitting between them. This CDR3 is built from 14 residues. In DNA form, the CDR3 reads TGTGCCAGCAGCCAAGATGTCAGCGGGAACATTCAGTACTTC. This encodes CASSQDVSGNIQYF. The variable domain in full, completed from reference TRBV3-1 and TRBJ2-4, reads DTAVSQTPKYLVTQMGNDKSIKCEQNLGHDTMYWYKQDSKKFLKIMFSYNNKELIINETVPNRFSPKSPDKAHLNLHINSLELGDSAVYFCASSQDVSGNIQYFGAGTRLSVL.

This clonotype was observed at least ten times. The CDR3: CSASRQVDTQYF. The CDR3 DNA reads as TGCAGTGCTAGCCGACAGGTGGATACGCAGTATTTT. The rearrangement joins TRBV20-1 to TRBJ2-3, with a possible D match to TRBD1 (6 bases). From germline, CDR1 is DFQATT and CDR2 SNEGSKA (reference sequence). This CDR3 comprises 12 residues. Trimming pared 3 bases from V and 6 bases from J, leaving 10 bases between.